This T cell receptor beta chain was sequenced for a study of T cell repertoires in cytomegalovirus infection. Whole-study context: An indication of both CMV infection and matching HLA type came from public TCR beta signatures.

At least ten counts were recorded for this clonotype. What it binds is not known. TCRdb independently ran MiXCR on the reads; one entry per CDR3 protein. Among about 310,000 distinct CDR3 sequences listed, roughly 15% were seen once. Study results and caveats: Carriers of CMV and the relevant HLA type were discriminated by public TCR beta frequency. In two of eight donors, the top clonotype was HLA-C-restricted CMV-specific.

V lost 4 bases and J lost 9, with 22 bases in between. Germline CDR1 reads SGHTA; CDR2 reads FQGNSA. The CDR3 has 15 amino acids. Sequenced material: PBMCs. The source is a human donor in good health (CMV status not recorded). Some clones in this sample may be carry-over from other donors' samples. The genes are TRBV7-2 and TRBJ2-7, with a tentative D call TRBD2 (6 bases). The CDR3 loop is CASSSGGVAGWVQYF. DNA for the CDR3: TGTGCCAGCAGCTCCGGGGGAGTGGCGGGTTGGGTGCAGTACTTC.